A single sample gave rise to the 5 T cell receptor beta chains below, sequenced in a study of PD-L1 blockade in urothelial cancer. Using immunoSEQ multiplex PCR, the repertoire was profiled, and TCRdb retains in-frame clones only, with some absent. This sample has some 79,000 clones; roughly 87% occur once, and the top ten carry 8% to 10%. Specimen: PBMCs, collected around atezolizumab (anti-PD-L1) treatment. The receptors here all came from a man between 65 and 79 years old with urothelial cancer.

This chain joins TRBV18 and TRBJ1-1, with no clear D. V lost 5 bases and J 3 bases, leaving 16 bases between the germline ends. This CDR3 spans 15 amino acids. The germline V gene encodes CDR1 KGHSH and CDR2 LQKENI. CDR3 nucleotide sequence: TGTGCCAGCTCATCTTTGACGAGGGTGGACACTGAAGCTTTCTTT. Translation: CASSSLTRVDTEAFF.

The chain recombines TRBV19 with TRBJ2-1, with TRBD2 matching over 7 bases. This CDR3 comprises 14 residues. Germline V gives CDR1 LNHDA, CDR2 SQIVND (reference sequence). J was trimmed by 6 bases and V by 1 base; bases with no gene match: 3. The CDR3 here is CASSIASGSNEQFF. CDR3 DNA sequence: TGTGCCAGTAGTATAGCTAGCGGATCCAATGAGCAGTTCTTC.

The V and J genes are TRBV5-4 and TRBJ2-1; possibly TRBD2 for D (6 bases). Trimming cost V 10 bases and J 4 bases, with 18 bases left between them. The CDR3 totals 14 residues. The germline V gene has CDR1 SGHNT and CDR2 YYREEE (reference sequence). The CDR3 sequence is CAFGGGTSYNEQFF. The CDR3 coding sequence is TGTGCCTTTGGCGGCGGGACGTCTTACAATGAGCAGTTCTTC.

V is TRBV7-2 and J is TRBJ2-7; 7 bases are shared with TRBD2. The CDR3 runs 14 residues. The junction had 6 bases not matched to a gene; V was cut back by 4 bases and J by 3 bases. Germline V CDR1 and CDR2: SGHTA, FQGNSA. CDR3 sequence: CASSSGRGDYEQYF. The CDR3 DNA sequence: TGTGCCAGCAGCTCGGGACGGGGGGACTACGAGCAGTACTTC.

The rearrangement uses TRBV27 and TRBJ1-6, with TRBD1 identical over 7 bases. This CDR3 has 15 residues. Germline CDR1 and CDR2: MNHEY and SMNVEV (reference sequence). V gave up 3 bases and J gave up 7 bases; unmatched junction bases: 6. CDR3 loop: CASSFGTERNSPLHF. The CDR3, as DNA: TGTGCCAGCAGTTTCGGGACAGAAAGGAATTCACCCCTCCACTTT.